What follows describes a single TCR beta chain. Its antigen is still unknown. Amplification used 60 Vbeta primers and 13 Jbeta primers. Authors' data handling: Counted up in a later analysis, unique TCR beta chains came to approximately 77 million, with around 9.9 million shared. TCRdb keeps only in-frame clones here, not all; method: immunoSEQ multiplex PCR. V, J and clone size are those of that table, while D and trimming were read from the DNA. In the table there are almost 200,000 clones, around 75% of which are singletons. This CDR3 has 11 residues. Germline V gives CDR1 DFQATT, CDR2 SNEGSKA (reference sequence). This sample is drawn from a study of cytomegalovirus exposure and HLA in healthy donors. Study as a whole: Clustering assigned 70% to 85% of the 350 to 400 genotyped donors to the Caucasian-associated ancestry cluster. General study results and limits: Sequencing depth across donors, presence/absence analyses assumed, was roughly uniform. Among TCR beta chains of equal frequency, HLA-associated ones were more clonally expanded in a later analysis.

Specimen: PBMCs. This sequence joins TRBV20-1 and TRBJ2-7; perhaps TRBD2 as D (6 bases). This clonotype was sampled from a male donor in good health and CMV-seropositive. The CDR3 protein is CSPHSGYEQYF. Written as DNA, the CDR3 is TGCAGCCCTCATAGCGGCTACGAGCAGTACTTC.